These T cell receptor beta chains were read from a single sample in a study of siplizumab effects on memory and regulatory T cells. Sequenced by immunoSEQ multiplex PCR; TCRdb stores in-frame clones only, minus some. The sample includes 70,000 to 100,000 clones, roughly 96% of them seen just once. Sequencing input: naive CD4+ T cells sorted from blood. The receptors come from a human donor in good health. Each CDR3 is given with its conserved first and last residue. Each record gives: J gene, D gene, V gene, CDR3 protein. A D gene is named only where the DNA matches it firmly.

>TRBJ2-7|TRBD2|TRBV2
CASSESSSGASYF
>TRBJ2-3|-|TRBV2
CASRWDFTDTQYF
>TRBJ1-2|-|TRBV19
CASKPDYNYGYTF
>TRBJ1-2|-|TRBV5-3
CARSSGQRNYGYTF
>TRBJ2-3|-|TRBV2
CASSEWDSRDTQYF
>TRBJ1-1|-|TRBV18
CASSPFWSEGTEAFF
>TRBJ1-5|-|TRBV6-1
CASSPRTQANQPQHF
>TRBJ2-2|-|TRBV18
CASSPRSPGGELFF
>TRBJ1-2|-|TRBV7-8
CASSLAGGRNYGYTF
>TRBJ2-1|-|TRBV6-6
CASSARGANNEQFF
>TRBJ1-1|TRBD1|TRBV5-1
CASSLALQGVTEAFF
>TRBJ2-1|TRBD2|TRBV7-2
CASTQRGLHNEQFF
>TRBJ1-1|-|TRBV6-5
CASRSIGTEAFF
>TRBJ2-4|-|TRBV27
CASADGLAKNIQYF
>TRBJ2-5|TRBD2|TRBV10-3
CAISPPGGRETQYF
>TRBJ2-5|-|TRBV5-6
CASSFGPLGETQYF
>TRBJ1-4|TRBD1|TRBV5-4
CASSLQGARREKLFF